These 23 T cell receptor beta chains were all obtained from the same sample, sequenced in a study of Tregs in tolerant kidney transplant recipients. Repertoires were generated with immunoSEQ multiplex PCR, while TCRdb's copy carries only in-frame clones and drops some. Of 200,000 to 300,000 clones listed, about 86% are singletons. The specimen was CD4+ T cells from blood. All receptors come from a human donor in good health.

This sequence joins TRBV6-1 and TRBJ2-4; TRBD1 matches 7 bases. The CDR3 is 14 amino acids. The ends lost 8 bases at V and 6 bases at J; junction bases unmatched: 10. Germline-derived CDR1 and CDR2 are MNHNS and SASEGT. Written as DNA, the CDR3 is TGTGCCAGCCGTACAGGGGACGGGGCAAACATTCAGTACTTC. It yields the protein CASRTGDGANIQYF.

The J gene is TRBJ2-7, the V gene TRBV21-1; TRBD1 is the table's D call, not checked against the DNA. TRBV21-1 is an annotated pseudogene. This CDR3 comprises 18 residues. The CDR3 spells CASSKVLTGQVRSYEQYF. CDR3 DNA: TGTGCCAGCAGCAAAGTCTTAACGGGACAGGTACGGTCCTACGAGCAGTACTTC.

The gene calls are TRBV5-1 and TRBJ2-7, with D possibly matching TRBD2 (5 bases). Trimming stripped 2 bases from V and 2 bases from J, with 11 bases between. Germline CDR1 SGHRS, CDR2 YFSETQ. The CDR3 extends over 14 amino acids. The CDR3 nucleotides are TGCGCCAGCAGCTTAAATAGAGGGACCTACGAGCAGTACTTC. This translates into CASSLNRGTYEQYF.

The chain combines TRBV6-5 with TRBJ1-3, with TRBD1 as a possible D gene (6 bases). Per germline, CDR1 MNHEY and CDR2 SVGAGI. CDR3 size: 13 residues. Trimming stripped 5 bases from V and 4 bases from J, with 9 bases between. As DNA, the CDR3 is TGTGCCAGCAGTCTCGACAGGGGAAACACCATATATTTT. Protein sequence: CASSLDRGNTIYF.

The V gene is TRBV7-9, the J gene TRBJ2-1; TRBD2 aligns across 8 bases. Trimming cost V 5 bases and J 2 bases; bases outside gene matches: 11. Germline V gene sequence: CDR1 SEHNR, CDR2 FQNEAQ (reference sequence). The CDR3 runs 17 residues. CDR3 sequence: CASSPQKREFPYNEQFF. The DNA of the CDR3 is TGTGCCAGCAGCCCCCAGAAGCGGGAGTTCCCCTACAATGAGCAGTTCTTC.

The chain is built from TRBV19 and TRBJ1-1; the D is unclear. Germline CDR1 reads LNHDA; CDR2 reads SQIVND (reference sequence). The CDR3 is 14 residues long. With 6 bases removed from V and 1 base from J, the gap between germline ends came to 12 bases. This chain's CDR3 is CASREWRRNTEAFF. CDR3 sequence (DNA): TGTGCCAGTAGAGAGTGGAGGCGGAACACTGAAGCTTTCTTT.

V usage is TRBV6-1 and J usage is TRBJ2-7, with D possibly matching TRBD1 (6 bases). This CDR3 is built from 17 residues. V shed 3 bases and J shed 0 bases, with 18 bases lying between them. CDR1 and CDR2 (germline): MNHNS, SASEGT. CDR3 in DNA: TGTGCCAGCAGTGAGGGTCGCCGGGACAAGGACTCCTACGAGCAGTACTTC. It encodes CASSEGRRDKDSYEQYF.

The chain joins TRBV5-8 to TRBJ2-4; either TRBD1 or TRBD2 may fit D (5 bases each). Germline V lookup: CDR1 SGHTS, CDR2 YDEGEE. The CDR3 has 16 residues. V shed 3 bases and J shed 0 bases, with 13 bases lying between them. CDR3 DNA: TGTGCCAGCAGCTGGGGACGCAAACTAGCCAAAAACATTCAGTACTTC. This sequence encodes CASSWGRKLAKNIQYF.

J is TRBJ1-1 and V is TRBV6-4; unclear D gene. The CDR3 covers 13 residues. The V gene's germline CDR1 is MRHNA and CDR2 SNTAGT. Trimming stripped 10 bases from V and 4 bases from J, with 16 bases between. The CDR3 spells CATKVDEATEAFF. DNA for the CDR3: TGTGCCACCAAGGTGGATGAGGCCACTGAAGCTTTCTTT.

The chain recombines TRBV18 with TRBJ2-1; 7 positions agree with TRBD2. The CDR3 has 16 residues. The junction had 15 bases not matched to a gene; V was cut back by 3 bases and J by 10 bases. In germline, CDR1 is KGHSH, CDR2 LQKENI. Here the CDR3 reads CASSPFGTMGDREQFF. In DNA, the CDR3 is TGTGCCAGCTCACCTTTCGGGACTATGGGTGATCGGGAGCAGTTCTTC.

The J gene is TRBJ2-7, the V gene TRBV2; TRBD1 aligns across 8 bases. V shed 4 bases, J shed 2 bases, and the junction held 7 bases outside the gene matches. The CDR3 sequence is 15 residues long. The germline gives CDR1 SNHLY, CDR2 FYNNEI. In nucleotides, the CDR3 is TGTGCCAGCAGTGGTGGACAGGGCAGGGCCTACGAGCAGTACTTC. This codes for CASSGGQGRAYEQYF.

Here the CDR3 reads CASSQRGGSGAYEQYF. CDR3 in DNA: TGTGCCAGCTCCCAGAGGGGAGGTTCGGGGGCCTACGAGCAGTACTTC. The chain carries TRBV18 and TRBJ2-7, with TRBD2 as a possible D gene (6 bases). Germline-derived CDR1 and CDR2 are KGHSH and LQKENI. The CDR3 extends over 16 amino acids. V was cut by 6 bases and J by 2 bases, with 20 bases left in between.

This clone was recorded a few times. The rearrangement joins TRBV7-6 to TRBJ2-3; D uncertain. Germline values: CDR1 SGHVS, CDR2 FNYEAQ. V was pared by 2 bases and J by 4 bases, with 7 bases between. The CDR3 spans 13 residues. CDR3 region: CASSLPLADTQYF. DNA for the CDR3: TGTGCCAGCAGCTTACCGCTAGCAGATACGCAGTATTTT.

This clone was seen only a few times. The CDR3 loop reads CATSPKGGWDTEAFF. The CDR3 DNA sequence: TGTGCCACCAGCCCCAAGGGGGGGTGGGACACTGAAGCTTTCTTT. The chain couples TRBV15 to TRBJ1-1; D possibly corresponds to TRBD1 (6 bases). Trimming removed 5 bases from V and 3 bases from J, with 16 bases in between. This CDR3 is built from 15 residues. The germline CDR1 and CDR2 sequences are LNHNV and YYDKDF (reference sequence).

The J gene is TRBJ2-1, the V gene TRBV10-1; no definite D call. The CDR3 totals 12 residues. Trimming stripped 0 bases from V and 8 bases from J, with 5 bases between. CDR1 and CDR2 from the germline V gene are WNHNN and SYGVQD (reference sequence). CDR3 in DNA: TGCGCCAGCAGTGAGTCCAGGTATGAGCAGTTCTTC. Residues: CASSESRYEQFF.

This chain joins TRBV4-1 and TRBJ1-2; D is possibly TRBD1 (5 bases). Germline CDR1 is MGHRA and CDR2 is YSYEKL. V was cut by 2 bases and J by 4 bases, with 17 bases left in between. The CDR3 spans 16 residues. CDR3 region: CASSQLLRQRGYGYTF. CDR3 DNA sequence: TGCGCCAGCAGCCAACTTCTCCGACAGAGAGGCTATGGCTACACCTTC.

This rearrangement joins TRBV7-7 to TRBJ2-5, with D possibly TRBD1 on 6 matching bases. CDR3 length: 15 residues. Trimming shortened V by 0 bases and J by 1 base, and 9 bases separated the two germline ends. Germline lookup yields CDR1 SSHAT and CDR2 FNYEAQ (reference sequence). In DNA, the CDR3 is TGTGCCAGCAGCTTAGCTGGGGGCGGCCAAGAGACCCAGTACTTC. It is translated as CASSLAGGGQETQYF.

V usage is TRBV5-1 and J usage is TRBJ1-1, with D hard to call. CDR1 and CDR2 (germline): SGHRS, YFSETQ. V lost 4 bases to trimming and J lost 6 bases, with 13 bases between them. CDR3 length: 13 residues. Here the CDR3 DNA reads TGCGCCAGCAGCCTCCAGGAGTGGGCTGAAGCTTTCTTT. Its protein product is CASSLQEWAEAFF.

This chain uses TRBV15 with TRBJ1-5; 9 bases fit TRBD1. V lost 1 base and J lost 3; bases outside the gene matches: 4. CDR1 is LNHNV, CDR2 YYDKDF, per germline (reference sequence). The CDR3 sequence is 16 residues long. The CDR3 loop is CATSRAGTGPNQPQHF. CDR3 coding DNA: TGTGCCACCAGCAGAGCTGGGACAGGGCCCAATCAGCCCCAGCATTTT. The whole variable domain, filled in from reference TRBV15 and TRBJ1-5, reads DAMVIQNPRYQVTQFGKPVTLSCSQTLNHNVMYWYQQKSSQAPKLLFHYYDKDFNNEADTPDNFQSRRPNTSFCFLDIRSPGLGDTAMYLCATSRAGTGPNQPQHFGDGTRLSIL.

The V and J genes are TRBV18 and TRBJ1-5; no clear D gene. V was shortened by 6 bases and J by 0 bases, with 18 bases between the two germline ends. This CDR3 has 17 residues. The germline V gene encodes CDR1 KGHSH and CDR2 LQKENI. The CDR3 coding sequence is TGTGCCAGCTCGGGGATGAGTCGAGGGCATAGCAATCAGCCCCAGCATTTT. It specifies CASSGMSRGHSNQPQHF.

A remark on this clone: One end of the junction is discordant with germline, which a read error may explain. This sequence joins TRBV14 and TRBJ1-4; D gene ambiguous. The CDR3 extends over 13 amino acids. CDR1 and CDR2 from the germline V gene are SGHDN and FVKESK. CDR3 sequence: CASSQQNSQNLFF. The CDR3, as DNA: TGTGCCAGCAGCCAACAGAATAGCCAAAATCTGTTTTTT. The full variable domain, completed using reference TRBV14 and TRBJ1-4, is EAGVTQFPSHSVIEKGQTVTLRCDPISGHDNLYWYRRVMGKEIKFLLHFVKESKQDESGMPNNRFLAERTGGTYSTLKVQPAELEDSGVYFCASSQQNSQNLFFGSGTQLSVL.

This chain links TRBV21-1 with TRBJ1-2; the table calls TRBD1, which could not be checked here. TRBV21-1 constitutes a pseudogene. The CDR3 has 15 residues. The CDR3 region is CASSFPLRDSYGYTF. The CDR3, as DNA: TGTGCCAGCAGTTTCCCTCTCCGGGACAGCTATGGCTACACCTTC.

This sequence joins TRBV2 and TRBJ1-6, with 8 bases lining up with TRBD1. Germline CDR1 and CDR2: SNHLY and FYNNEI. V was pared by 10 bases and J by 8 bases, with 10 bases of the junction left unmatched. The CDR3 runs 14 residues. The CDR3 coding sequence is TGTGCCACCACATGGGGGACAGGAGATTCACCCCTCCACTTT. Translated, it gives CATTWGTGDSPLHF.